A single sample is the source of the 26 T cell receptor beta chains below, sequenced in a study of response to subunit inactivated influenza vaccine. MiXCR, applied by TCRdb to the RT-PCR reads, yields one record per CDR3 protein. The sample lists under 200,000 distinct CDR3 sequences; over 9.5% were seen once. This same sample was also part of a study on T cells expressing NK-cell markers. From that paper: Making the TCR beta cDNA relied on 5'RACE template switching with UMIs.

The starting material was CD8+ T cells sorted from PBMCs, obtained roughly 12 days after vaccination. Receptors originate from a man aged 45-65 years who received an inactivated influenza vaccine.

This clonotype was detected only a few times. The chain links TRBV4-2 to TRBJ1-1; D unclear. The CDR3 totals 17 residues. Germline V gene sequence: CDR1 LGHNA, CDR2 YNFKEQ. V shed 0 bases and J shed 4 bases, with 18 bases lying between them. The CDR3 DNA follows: TGTGCCAGCAGCCAAGATCCGTCCAGGAGAGAGAGCACTGAAGCTTTCTTT. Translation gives CASSQDPSRRESTEAFF.

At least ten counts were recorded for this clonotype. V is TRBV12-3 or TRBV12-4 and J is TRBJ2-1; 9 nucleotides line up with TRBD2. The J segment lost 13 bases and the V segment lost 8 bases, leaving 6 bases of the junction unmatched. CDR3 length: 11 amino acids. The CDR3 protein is CASGAGGPQFF. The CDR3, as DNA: TGTGCCAGCGGGGCGGGGGGGCCCCAGTTCTTC.

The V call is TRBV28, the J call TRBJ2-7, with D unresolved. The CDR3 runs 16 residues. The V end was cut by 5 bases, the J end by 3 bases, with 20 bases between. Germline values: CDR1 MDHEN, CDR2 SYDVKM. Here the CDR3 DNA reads TGTGCCAGCAGTCCGCGCGACACATACTTGGGCTACGAGCAGTACTTC. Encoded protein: CASSPRDTYLGYEQYF.

The CDR3 sequence is CSASLAGSTDTQYF. The CDR3 DNA sequence: TGCAGTGCTAGCCTAGCGGGGAGCACAGATACGCAGTATTTT. The J gene is TRBJ2-3, the V gene TRBV20-1, with TRBD2 matching 9 bases. V shed 3 bases, J shed 0 bases, and the junction held 1 base outside the gene matches. The CDR3 extends over 14 amino acids. Germline V gene sequence: CDR1 DFQATT, CDR2 SNEGSKA (reference sequence).

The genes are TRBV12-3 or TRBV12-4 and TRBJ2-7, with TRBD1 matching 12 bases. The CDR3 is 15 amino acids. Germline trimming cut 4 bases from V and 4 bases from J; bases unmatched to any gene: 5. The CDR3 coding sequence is TGTGCCAGCAGTTCCTGGGACAGGGGGCAGTACGAGCAGTACTTC. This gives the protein CASSSWDRGQYEQYF.

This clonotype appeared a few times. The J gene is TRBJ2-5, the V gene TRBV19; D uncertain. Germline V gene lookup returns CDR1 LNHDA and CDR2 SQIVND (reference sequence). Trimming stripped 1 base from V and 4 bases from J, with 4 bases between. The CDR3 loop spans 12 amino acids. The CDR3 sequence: CASSIGAETQYF. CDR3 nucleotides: TGTGCCAGTAGTATAGGAGCAGAGACCCAGTACTTC.

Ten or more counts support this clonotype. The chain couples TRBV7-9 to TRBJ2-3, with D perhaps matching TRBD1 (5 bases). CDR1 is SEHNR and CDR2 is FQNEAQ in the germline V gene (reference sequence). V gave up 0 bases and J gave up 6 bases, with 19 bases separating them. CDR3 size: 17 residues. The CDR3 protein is CASSLAPNIQDQDTQYF. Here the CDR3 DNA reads TGTGCCAGCAGCTTAGCGCCGAATATACAGGATCAGGATACGCAGTATTTT.

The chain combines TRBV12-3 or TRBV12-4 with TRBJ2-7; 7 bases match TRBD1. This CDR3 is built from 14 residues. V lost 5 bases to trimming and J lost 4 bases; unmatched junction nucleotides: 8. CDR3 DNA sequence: TGTGCCAGCAGTCTGTACGGACAGGATTACGAGCAGTACTTC. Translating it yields CASSLYGQDYEQYF.

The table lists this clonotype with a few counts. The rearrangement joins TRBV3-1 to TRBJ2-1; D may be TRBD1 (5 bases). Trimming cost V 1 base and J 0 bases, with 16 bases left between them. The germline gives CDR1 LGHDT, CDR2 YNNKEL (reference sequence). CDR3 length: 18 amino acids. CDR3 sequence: CASSQVPYSGFSYNEQFF. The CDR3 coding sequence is TGTGCCAGCAGCCAAGTACCGTATTCAGGGTTCTCCTACAATGAGCAGTTCTTC.

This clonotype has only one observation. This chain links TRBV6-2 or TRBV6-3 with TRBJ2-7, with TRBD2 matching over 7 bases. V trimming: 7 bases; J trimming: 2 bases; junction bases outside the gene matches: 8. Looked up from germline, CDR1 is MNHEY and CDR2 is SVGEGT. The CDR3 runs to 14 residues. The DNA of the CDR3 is TGTGCCAGCACATCAGCGGGACGACCCTACGAGCAGTACTTC. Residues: CASTSAGRPYEQYF.

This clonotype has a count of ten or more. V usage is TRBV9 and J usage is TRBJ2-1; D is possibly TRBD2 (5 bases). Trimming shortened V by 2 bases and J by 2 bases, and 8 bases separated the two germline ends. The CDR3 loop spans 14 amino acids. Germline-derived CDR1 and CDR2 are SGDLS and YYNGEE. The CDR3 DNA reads TGTGCCAGCAGCGTGGGCGGGCCCTACAATGAGCAGTTCTTC. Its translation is CASSVGGPYNEQFF.

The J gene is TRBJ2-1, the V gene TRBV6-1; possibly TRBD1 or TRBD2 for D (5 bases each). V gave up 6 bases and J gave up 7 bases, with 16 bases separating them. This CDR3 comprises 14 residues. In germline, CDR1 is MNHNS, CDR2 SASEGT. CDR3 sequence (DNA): TGTGCCAGCAGCGACTATGGGGGTGGAAATGAGCAGTTCTTC. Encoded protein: CASSDYGGGNEQFF.

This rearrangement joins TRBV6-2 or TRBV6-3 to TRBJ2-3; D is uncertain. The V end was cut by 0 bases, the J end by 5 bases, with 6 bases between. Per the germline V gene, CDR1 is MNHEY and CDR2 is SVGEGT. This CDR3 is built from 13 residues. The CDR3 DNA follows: TGTGCCAGCAGTTACTCGGCCGTAGATACGCAGTATTTT. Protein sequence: CASSYSAVDTQYF.

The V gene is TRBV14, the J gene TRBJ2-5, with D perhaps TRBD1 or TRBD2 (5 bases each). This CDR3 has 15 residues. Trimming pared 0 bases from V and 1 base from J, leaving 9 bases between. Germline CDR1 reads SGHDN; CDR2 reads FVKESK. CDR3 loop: CASSQDWGTQETQYF. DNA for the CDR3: TGTGCCAGCAGCCAAGACTGGGGGACCCAAGAGACCCAGTACTTC.

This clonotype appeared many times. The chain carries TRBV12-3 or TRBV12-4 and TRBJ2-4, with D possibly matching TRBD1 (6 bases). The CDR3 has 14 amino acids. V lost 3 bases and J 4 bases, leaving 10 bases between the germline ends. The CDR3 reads CASSFLDSKNIQYF. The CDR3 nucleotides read TGTGCCAGCAGTTTCCTGGACAGTAAAAACATTCAGTACTTC.

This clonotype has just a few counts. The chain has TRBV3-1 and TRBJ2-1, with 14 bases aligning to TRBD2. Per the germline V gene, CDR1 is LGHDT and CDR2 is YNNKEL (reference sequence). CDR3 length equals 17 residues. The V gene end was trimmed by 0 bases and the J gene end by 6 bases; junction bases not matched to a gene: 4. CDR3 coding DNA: TGTGCCAGCAGCCAAGAGCGACTAGCGGGAGGGTTCAATGAGCAGTTCTTC. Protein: CASSQERLAGGFNEQFF.

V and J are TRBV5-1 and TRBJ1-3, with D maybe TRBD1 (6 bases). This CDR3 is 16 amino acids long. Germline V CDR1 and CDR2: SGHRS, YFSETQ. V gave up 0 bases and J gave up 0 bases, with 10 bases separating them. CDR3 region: CASSLEQGHSGNTIYF. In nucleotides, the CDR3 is TGCGCCAGCAGCTTGGAACAGGGCCACTCTGGAAACACCATATATTTT.

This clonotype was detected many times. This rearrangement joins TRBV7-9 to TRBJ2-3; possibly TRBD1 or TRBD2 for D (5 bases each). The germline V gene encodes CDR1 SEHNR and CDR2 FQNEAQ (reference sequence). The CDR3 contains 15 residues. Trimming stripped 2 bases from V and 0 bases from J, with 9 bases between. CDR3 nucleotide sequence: TGTGCCAGCAGCTTACCGGGACCCAGCACAGATACGCAGTATTTT. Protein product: CASSLPGPSTDTQYF.

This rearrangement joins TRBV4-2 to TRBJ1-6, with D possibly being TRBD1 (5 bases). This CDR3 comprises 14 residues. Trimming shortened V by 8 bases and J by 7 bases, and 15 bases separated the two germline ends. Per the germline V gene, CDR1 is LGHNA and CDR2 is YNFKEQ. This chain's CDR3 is CASGEGLWNSPLHF. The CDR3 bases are TGTGCCAGCGGCGAGGGACTTTGGAATTCACCCCTCCACTTT.

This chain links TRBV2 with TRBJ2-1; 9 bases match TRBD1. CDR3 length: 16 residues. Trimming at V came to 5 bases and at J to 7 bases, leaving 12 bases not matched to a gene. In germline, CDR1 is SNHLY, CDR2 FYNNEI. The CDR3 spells CASSLSGTGWENEQFF. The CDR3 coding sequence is TGTGCCAGCAGTTTATCCGGGACAGGGTGGGAGAATGAGCAGTTCTTC.

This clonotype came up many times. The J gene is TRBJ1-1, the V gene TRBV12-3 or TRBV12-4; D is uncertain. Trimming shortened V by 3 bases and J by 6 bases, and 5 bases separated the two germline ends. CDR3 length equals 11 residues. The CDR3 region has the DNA TGTGCCAGCAGTTTTGGTCCTGAAGCTTTCTTT. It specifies CASSFGPEAFF.

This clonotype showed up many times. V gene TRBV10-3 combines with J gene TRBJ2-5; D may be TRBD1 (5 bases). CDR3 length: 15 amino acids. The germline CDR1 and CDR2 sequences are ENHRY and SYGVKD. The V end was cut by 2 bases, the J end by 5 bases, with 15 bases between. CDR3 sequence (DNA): TGTGCCATCAGTGAGAGCAGGGCACCAGGCGAGACCCAGTACTTC. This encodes CAISESRAPGETQYF.

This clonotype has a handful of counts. The CDR3 region has the DNA TGTGCCAGCAGTGAAAACTGGAGCAATCAGCCCCAGCATTTT. It specifies CASSENWSNQPQHF. The chain has TRBV2 and TRBJ1-5; D unclear. This CDR3 region has 14 residues. The ends were cut back, 2 bases at V and 1 base at J, with 6 bases in the middle. Germline CDR1 reads SNHLY; CDR2 reads FYNNEI.

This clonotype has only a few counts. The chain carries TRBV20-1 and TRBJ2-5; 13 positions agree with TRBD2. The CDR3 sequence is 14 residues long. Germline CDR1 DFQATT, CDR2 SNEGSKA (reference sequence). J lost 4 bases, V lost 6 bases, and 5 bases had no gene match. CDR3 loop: CSAALAGGLETQYF. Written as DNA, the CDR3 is TGCAGTGCCGCACTAGCGGGAGGGTTAGAGACCCAGTACTTC.

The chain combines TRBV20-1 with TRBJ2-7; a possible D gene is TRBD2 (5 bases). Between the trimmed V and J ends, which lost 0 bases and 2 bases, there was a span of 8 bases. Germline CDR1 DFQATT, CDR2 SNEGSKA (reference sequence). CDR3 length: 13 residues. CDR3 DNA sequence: TGCAGTGCTAGAGATACGAGGGCCTACGAGCAGTACTTC. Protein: CSARDTRAYEQYF.

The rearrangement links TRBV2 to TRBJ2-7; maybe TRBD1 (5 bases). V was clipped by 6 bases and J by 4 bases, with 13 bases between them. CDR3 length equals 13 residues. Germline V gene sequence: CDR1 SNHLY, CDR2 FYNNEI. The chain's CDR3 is CASSPRTIYEQYF. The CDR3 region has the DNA TGTGCCAGCAGCCCAAGGACAATTTACGAGCAGTACTTC.